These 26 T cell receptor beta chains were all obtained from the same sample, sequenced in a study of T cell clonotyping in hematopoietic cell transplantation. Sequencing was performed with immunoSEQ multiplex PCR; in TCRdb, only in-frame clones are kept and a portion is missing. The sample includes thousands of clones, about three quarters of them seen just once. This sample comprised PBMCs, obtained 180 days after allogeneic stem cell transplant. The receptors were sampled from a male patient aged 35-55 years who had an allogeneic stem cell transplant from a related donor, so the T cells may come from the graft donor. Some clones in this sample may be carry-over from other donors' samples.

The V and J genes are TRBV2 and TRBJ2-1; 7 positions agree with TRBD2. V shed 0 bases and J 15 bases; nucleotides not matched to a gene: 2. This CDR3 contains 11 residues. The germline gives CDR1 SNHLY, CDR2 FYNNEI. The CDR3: CASSEAGGRFF. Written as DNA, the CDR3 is TGTGCCAGCAGTGAAGCGGGGGGGAGGTTCTTC.

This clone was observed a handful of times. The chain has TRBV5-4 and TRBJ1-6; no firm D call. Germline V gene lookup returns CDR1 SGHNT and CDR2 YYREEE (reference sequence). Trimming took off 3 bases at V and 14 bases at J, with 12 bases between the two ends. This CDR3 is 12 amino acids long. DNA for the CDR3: TGTGCCAGCAGCTCGAGCATGGGGTCCCTCCACTTT. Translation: CASSSSMGSLHF.

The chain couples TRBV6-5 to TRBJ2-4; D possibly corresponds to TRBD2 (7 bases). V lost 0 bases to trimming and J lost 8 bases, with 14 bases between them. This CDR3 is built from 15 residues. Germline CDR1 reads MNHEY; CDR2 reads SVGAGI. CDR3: CASSYSAGAGDIQYF. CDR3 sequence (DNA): TGTGCCAGCAGTTACTCGGCGGGGGCTGGTGACATTCAGTACTTC.

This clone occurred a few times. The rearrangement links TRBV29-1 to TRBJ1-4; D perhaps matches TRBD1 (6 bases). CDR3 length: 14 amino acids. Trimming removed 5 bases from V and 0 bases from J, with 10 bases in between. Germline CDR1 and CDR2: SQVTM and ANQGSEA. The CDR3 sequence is CSVWDTATNEKLFF. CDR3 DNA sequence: TGCAGCGTTTGGGACACAGCAACTAATGAAAAACTGTTTTTT.

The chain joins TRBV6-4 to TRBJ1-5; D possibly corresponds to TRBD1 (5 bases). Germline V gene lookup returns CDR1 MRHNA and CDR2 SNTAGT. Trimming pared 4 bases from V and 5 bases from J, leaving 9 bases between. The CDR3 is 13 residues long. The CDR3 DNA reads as TGTGCCAGCAGTGTGGGGCCCCATCAGCCCCAGCATTTT. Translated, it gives CASSVGPHQPQHF.

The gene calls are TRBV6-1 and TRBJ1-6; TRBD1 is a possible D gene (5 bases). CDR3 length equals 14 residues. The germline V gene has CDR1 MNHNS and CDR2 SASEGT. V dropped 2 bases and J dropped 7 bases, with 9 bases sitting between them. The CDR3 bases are TGTGCCAGCAGTGAACAAACAGGCAATTCACCCCTCCACTTT. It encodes CASSEQTGNSPLHF.

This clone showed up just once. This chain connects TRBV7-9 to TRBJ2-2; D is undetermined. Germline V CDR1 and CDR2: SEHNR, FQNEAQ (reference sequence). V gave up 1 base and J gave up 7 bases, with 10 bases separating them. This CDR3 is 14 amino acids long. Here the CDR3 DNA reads TGTGCCAGCAGCTTAGTAGCTGCTGGCGGGGAGCTGTTTTTT. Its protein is CASSLVAAGGELFF. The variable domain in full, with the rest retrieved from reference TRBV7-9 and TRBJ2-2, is DTGVSQNPRHKITKRGQNVTFRCDPISEHNRLYWYRQTLGQGPEFLTYFQNEAQLEKSRLLSDRFSAERPKGSFSTLEIQRTEQGDSAMYLCASSLVAAGGELFFGEGSRLTVL.

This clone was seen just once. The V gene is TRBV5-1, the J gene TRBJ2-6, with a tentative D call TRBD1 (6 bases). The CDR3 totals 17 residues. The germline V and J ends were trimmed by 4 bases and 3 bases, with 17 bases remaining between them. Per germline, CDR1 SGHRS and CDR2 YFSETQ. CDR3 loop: CASSPDLQGRGANVLTF. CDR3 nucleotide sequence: TGCGCCAGCAGCCCAGACCTACAGGGCCGTGGGGCCAACGTCCTGACTTTC.

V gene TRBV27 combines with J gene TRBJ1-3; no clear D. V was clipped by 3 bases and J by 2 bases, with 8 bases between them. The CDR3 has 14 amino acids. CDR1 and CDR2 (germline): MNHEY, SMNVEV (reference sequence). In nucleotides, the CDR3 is TGTGCCAGCAGTTTCGGACGGACTGGAAACACCATATATTTT. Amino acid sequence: CASSFGRTGNTIYF.

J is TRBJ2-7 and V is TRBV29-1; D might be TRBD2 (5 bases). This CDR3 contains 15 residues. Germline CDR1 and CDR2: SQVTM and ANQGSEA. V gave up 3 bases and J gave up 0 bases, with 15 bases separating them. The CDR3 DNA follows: TGCAGCGTTGAGATTGACTCTAGCCCCTCCTACGAGCAGTACTTC. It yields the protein CSVEIDSSPSYEQYF.

Here the CDR3 DNA reads TGTGCCAGCAGTGTCACAGGGGGAGCCGGGGAGCTGTTTTTT. Translated, it gives CASSVTGGAGELFF. The rearrangement uses TRBV6-4 and TRBJ2-2, with 8 nucleotides matching TRBD1. This CDR3 comprises 14 residues. Germline-derived CDR1 and CDR2 are MRHNA and SNTAGT. V dropped 4 bases and J dropped 6; count of bases not matched to a gene: 4.

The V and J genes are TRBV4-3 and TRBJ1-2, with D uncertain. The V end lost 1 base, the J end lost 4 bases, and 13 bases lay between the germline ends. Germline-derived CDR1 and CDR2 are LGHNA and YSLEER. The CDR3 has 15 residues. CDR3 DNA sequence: TGCGCCAGCAGCCAAGGATTTAGTCAGGTCTATGGCTACACCTTC. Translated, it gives CASSQGFSQVYGYTF.

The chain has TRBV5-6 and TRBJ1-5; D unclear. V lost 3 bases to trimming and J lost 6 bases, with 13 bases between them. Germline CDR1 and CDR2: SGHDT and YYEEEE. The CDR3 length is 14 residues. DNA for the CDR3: TGTGCCAGCAGCTCCTTCCGTTATGGTCAGCCCCAGCATTTT. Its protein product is CASSSFRYGQPQHF.

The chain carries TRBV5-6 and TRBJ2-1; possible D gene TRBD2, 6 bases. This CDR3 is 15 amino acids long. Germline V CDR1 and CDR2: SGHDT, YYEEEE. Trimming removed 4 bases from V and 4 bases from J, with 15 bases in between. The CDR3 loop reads CASSPPAGIYNEQFF. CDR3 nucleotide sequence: TGTGCCAGCAGCCCACCCGCGGGGATTTACAATGAGCAGTTCTTC. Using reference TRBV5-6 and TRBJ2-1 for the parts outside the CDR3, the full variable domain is DAGVTQSPTHLIKTRGQQVTLRCSPKSGHDTVSWYQQALGQGPQFIFQYYEEEERQRGNFPDRFSGHQFPNYSSELNVNALLLGDSALYLCASSPPAGIYNEQFFGPGTRLTVL.

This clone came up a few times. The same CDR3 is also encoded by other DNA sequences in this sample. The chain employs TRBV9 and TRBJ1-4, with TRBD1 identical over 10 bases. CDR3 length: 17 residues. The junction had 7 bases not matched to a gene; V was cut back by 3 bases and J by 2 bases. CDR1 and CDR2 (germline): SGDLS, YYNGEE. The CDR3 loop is CASSARDRGLTNEKLFF. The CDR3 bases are TGTGCCAGCAGCGCCAGGGACAGGGGTCTGACTAATGAAAAACTGTTTTTT.

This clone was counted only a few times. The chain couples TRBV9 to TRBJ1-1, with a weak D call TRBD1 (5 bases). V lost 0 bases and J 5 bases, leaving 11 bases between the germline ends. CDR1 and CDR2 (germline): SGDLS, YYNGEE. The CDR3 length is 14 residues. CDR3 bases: TGTGCCAGCAGCGTAGTGGCAGGGCTTACTGAAGCTTTCTTT. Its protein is CASSVVAGLTEAFF.

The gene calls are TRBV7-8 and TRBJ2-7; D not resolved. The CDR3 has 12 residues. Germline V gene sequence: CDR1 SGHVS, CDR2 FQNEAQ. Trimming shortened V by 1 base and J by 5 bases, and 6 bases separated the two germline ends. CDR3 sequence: CASSLGSDEQYF. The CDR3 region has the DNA TGTGCCAGCAGCTTAGGTAGTGACGAGCAGTACTTC.

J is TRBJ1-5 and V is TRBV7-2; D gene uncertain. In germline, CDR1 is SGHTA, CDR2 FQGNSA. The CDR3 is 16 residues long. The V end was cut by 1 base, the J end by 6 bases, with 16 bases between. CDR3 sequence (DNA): TGTGCCAGCAGCTTAGGGAGTGTTTTAGGGAGTCAGCCCCAGCATTTT. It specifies CASSLGSVLGSQPQHF.

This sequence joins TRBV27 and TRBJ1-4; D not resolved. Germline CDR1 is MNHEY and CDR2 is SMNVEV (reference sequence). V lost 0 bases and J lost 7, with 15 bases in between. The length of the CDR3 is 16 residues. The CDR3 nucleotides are TGTGCCAGCAGTTTATCGGTGGGTGTCGGATTTGAAAAACTGTTTTTT. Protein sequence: CASSLSVGVGFEKLFF.

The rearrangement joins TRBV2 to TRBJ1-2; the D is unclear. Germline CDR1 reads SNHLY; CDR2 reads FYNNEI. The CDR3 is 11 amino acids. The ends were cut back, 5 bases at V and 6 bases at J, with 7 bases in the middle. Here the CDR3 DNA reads TGTGCCAGCAGTAGTGGGGATGGCTACACCTTC. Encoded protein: CASSSGDGYTF.

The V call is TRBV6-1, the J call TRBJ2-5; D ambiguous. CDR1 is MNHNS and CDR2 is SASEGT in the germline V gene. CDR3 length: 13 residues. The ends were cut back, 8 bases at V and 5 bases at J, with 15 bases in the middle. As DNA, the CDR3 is TGTGCCAGCCGGCTAGACCACGGGGAGACCCAGTACTTC. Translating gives CASRLDHGETQYF.

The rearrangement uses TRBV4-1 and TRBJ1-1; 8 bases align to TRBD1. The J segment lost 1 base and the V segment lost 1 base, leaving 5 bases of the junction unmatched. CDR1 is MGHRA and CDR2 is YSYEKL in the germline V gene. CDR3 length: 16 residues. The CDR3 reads CASSQALTGGNTEAFF. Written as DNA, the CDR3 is TGCGCCAGCAGCCAAGCTCTAACAGGGGGGAACACTGAAGCTTTCTTT.

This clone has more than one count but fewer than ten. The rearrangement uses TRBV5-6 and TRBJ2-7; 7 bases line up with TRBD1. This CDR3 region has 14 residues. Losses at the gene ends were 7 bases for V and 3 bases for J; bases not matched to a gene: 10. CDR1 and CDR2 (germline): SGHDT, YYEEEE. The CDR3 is CASGARDSGYEQYF. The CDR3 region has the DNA TGTGCCAGCGGAGCCCGGGACAGCGGCTACGAGCAGTACTTC.

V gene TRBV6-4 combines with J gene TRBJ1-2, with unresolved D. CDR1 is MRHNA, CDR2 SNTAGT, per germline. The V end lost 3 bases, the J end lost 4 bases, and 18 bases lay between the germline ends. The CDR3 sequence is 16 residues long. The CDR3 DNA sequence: TGTGCCAGCAGTGATACACCACAGTCAACCCCCTATGGCTACACCTTC. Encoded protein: CASSDTPQSTPYGYTF.

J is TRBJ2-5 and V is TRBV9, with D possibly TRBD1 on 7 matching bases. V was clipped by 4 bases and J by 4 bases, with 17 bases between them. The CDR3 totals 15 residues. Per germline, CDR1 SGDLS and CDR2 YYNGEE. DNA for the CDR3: TGTGCCAGCAGCACTCGGACAGGAGGGGGAGAGACCCAGTACTTC. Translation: CASSTRTGGGETQYF.

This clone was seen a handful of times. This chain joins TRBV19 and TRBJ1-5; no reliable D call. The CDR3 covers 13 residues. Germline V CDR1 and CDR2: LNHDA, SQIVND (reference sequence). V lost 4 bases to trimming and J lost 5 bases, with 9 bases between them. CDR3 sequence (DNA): TGTGCCAGTAGTAGAGGAGGAGATCAGCCCCAGCATTTT. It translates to CASSRGGDQPQHF.